Listed here are 18 T cell receptor beta chains from one sample, sequenced in a study of blood T cell repertoires in COVID-19 (dated by TCRdb to the early 2020s). To prepare the library, the immunoSEQ multiplex PCR assay was applied. TCRdb holds this immuneACCESS table with in-frame rearrangements only. Some clones are missing; in checked studies, unresolved V genes explain under half, and the rest has no known cause. For this sample the table gives some 50,000 clones, of which roughly 88% were detected only once. The ten most abundant clones make up less than 3% of the sample. What was sequenced was peripheral blood. These receptor sequences come from a man at least 80 years old with acute or convalescent COVID-19.

This clone was recorded a few times. The genes are TRBV5-4 and TRBJ2-1; 9 positions match TRBD2. Trimming cost V 0 bases and J 7 bases; bases outside gene matches: 5. Germline CDR1 SGHNT, CDR2 YYREEE (reference sequence). There are 15 residues in the CDR3. The CDR3 DNA sequence: TGTGCCAGCAGCTTGGGTGGACTAGCGAGAAATGAGCAGTTCTTC. Translating it yields CASSLGGLARNEQFF. Full variable domain (outside the CDR3, taken from reference TRBV5-4 and TRBJ2-1): ETGVTQSPTHLIKTRGQQVTLRCSSQSGHNTVSWYQQALGQGPQFIFQYYREEENGRGNFPPRFSGLQFPNYSSELNVNALELDDSALYLCASSLGGLARNEQFFGPGTRLTVL.

V usage is TRBV6-5 and J usage is TRBJ2-5, with 9 bases aligning to TRBD2. The CDR3 runs 15 residues. Germline V lookup: CDR1 MNHEY, CDR2 SVGAGI. V lost 7 bases, J lost 3 bases, and 9 bases stayed unmatched. DNA for the CDR3: TGTGCCAGCAAGTTGGCGGGACTAGCAAAAGAGACCCAGTACTTC. Amino acid sequence: CASKLAGLAKETQYF.

The rearrangement links TRBV5-6 to TRBJ2-4; 11 bases are shared with TRBD2. Germline loops: CDR1 SGHDT, CDR2 YYEEEE. The CDR3 loop spans 15 amino acids. J gave up 7 bases and V 3 bases, and 6 bases lay outside the gene matches. This CDR3 is CASSSLAGGYNIQYF. The DNA of the CDR3 is TGTGCCAGCAGCTCCCTAGCGGGGGGCTACAACATTCAGTACTTC.

This clone has only a few counts. The CDR3 loop reads CASSMTRAEPQHF. The CDR3 nucleotides are TGTGCCAGTAGTATGACCAGGGCAGAGCCCCAGCATTTT. The chain couples TRBV19 to TRBJ1-5; TRBD1 might be the D (5 bases). There are 13 residues in the CDR3. Trimming removed 3 bases at V and 8 bases at J, with 11 bases between. In germline, CDR1 is LNHDA, CDR2 SQIVND (reference sequence).

The V and J genes are TRBV18 and TRBJ1-2, with D possibly being TRBD1 (5 bases). Germline V gene sequence: CDR1 KGHSH, CDR2 LQKENI. CDR3 length equals 14 residues. V was cut by 3 bases and J by 7 bases, with 15 bases left in between. The CDR3 reads CASSPGRQEGGYTF. Written as DNA, the CDR3 is TGTGCCAGCTCACCGGGACGGCAGGAGGGTGGCTACACCTTC.

This rearrangement joins TRBV6-2 or TRBV6-3 to TRBJ1-5; 12 bases align to TRBD1. The germline V gene encodes CDR1 MNHEY and CDR2 SVGEGT. The J segment lost 3 bases and the V segment lost 5 bases, leaving 11 bases of the junction unmatched. The CDR3 is 18 amino acids. The CDR3 region is CASSTTRDRGRLNQPQHF. The CDR3 bases are TGTGCCAGCAGTACGACCCGGGACAGGGGGCGCCTCAATCAGCCCCAGCATTTT.

The V and J genes are TRBV11-2 and TRBJ2-1; D remains ambiguous. The CDR3 runs to 13 residues. Trimming took 2 bases from V and 3 from J, leaving 5 bases between them. CDR1 is SGHAT and CDR2 is FQNNGV in the germline V gene. The CDR3 region is CASSLRSYNEQFF. CDR3 coding DNA: TGTGCCAGCAGCTTACGGAGCTACAATGAGCAGTTCTTC.

The rearrangement joins TRBV6-6 to TRBJ2-3; D is possibly TRBD2 (5 bases). The CDR3 is made up of 12 amino acids. Germline V gene lookup returns CDR1 MNHNY and CDR2 SVGAGI (reference sequence). Trimming removed 10 bases at V and 0 bases at J, with 8 bases between. The CDR3 spells CAIQRSTDTQYF. CDR3 DNA sequence: TGTGCCATCCAGCGGAGCACAGATACGCAGTATTTT.

The gene calls are TRBV29-1 and TRBJ1-3; D gene ambiguous. The CDR3 totals 11 residues. V gave up 7 bases and J gave up 2 bases, with 6 bases separating them. Germline CDR1 and CDR2: SQVTM and ANQGSEA. The CDR3: CSGQTGNTIYF. The CDR3 coding sequence is TGCAGCGGTCAGACTGGAAACACCATATATTTT.

This clone was counted ten times or more. The chain employs TRBV10-1 and TRBJ1-2; 9 bases are shared with TRBD1. This CDR3 has 14 residues. Germline-derived CDR1 and CDR2 are WNHNN and SYGVQD (reference sequence). The V and J ends lost 4 bases and 8 bases, in that order; junction bases with no gene match: 8. Written as DNA, the CDR3 is TGCGCCAGCAGTGGACCGAGGGACAGGGAGGGCTACACCTTC. The encoded protein is CASSGPRDREGYTF.

The rearrangement links TRBV21-1 to TRBJ1-3; the DNA was not used to check the table's D call, TRBD1. TRBV21-1 constitutes a pseudogene. The CDR3 sequence is 19 residues long. The CDR3 DNA reads as TGTGCCAGCACCAAAAGGGGGAGGGACAGGGGGCTTGCTAGGTACACCATATATTTT. The encoded protein is CASTKRGRDRGLARYTIYF.

This clone was seen only once. The chain joins TRBV7-6 to TRBJ2-2; tentatively, D is TRBD1 (6 bases). This CDR3 comprises 17 residues. Germline loops: CDR1 SGHVS, CDR2 FNYEAQ. V was cut by 0 bases and J by 3 bases, with 14 bases left in between. The CDR3 DNA reads TGTGCCAGCAGCTTAGCACCCCGACAGGAATACACCGGGGAGCTGTTTTTT. It codes for CASSLAPRQEYTGELFF.

The rearrangement joins TRBV6-2 or TRBV6-3 to TRBJ2-3, with 8 bases identical to TRBD2. The ends lost 0 bases at V and 8 bases at J; junction bases unmatched: 13. The CDR3 extends over 17 amino acids. In germline, CDR1 is MNHEY, CDR2 SVGEGT. In DNA form, the CDR3 reads TGTGCCAGCAGTTACTCCAGCGGGAGTGAAGCCACCGGTACGCAGTATTTT. It encodes CASSYSSGSEATGTQYF.

The chain carries TRBV14 and TRBJ1-1, with D tentatively TRBD1 (5 bases). The V end was cut by 0 bases, the J end by 0 bases, with 14 bases between. CDR1 is SGHDN and CDR2 is FVKESK in the germline V gene. The CDR3 loop spans 17 amino acids. The CDR3 sequence: CASSQETRVGMNTEAFF. The DNA for the CDR3 is TGTGCCAGCAGCCAAGAAACCAGGGTGGGCATGAACACTGAAGCTTTCTTT.

V gene TRBV7-9 combines with J gene TRBJ2-5; a possible D gene is TRBD1 (6 bases). Germline lookup yields CDR1 SEHNR and CDR2 FQNEAQ (reference sequence). The CDR3 sequence is 15 residues long. With 2 bases removed from V and 2 bases from J, the gap between germline ends came to 12 bases. The DNA for the CDR3 is TGTGCCAGCAGCTTATTTCCGGACAGACAAGAGACCCAGTACTTC. Amino acids: CASSLFPDRQETQYF. The complete variable domain, with remaining parts taken from reference TRBV7-9 and TRBJ2-5, reads DTGVSQNPRHKITKRGQNVTFRCDPISEHNRLYWYRQTLGQGPEFLTYFQNEAQLEKSRLLSDRFSAERPKGSFSTLEIQRTEQGDSAMYLCASSLFPDRQETQYFGPGTRLLVL.

The chain recombines TRBV2 with TRBJ1-2, with TRBD1 as a possible D gene (6 bases). The V and J ends lost 4 bases and 4 bases respectively, with 13 bases between them. Looked up from germline, CDR1 is SNHLY and CDR2 is FYNNEI. The CDR3 is 14 residues long. CDR3 in amino acids: CASSVQGKGYGYTF. The CDR3 DNA sequence: TGTGCCAGCAGTGTGCAGGGGAAAGGCTATGGCTACACCTTC.

The chain links TRBV6-5 to TRBJ2-7; D is perhaps TRBD1 (6 bases). V gave up 8 bases and J gave up 3 bases, with 17 bases separating them. The CDR3 sequence is 14 residues long. The V gene's germline CDR1 is MNHEY and CDR2 SVGAGI. The CDR3 sequence: CASLLSRDIYEQYF. For the CDR3, the DNA is TGTGCCAGCCTCCTGTCACGGGACATCTACGAGCAGTACTTC.

The chain employs TRBV6-1 and TRBJ1-4, with no clear D. The germline V gene has CDR1 MNHNS and CDR2 SASEGT. The CDR3 is 15 residues long. Trimming took 3 bases from V and 2 from J, leaving 10 bases between them. The CDR3 is CASSETRWTNEKLFF. In DNA, the CDR3 is TGTGCCAGCAGTGAGACTAGATGGACTAATGAAAAACTGTTTTTT.